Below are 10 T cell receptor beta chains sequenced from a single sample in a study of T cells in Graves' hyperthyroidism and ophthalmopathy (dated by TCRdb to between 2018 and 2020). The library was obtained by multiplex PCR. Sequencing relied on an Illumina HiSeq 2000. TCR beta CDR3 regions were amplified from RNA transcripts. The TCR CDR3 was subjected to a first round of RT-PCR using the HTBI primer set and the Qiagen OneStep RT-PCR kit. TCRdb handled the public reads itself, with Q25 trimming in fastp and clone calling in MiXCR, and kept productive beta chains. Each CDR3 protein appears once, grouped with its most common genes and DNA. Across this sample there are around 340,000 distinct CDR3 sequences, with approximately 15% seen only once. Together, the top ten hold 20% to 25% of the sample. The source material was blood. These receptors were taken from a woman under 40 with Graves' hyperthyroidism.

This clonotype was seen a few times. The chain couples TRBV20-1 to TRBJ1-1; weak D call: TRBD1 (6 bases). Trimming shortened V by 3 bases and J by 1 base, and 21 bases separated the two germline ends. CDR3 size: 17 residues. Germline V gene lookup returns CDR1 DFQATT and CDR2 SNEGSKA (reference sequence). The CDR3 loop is CSARPGTLRYGNTEAFF. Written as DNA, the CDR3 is TGCAGTGCTAGGCCGGGGACACTCCGGTATGGGAACACTGAAGCTTTCTTT.

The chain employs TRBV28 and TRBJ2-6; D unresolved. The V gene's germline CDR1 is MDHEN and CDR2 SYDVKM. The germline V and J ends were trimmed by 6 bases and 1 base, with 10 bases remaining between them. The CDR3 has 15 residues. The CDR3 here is CASRRRISGANVLTF. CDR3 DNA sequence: TGTGCCAGCAGACGTCGCATTTCTGGGGCCAACGTCCTGACTTTC.

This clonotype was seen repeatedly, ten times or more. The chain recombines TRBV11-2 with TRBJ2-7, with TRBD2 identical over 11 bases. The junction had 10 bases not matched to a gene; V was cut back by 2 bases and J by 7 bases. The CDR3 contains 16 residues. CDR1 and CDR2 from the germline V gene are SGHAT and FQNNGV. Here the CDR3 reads CASSLFELAGVGEQYF. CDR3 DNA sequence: TGTGCCAGCAGCTTATTTGAACTAGCGGGAGTTGGGGAGCAGTACTTC.

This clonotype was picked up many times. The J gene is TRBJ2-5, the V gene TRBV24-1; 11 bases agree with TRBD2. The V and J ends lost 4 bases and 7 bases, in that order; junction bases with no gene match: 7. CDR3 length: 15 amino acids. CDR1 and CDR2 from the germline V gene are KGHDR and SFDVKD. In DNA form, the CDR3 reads TGTGCCACCAGTGACACTAGCGGGAGAGTAGGGACCCAGTACTTC. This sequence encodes CATSDTSGRVGTQYF.

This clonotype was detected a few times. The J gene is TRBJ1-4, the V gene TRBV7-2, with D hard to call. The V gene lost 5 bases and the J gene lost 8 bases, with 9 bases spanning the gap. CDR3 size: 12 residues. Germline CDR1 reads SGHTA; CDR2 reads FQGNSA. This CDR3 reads CASSQDREKLFF. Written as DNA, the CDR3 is TGTGCCAGCAGCCAAGATCGAGAAAAACTGTTTTTT.

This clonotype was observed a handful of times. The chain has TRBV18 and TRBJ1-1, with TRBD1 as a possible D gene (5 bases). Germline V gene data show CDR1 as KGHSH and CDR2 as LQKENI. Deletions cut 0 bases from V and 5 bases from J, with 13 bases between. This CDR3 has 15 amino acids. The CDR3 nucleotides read TGTGCCAGCTCACCACCGGTCAGGGTTGAGACTGAAGCTTTCTTT. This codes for CASSPPVRVETEAFF.

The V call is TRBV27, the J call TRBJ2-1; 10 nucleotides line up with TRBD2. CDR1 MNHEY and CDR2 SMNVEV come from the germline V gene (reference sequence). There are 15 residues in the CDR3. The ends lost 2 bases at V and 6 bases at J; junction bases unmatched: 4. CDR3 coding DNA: TGTGCCAGCAGTTTACTAGCGGGAGTCCTCAATGAGCAGTTCTTC. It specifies CASSLLAGVLNEQFF.

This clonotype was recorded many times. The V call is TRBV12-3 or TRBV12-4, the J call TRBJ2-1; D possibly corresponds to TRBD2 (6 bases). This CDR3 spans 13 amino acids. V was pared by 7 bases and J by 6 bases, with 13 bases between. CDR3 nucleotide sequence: TGTGCCAGCAATAACGGACTACCCAATGAGCAGTTCTTC. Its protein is CASNNGLPNEQFF.

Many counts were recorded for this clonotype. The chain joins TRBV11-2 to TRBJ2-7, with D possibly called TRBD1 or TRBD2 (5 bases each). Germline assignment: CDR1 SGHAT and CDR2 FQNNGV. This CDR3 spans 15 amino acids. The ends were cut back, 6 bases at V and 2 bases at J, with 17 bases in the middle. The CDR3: CASRTAGTKTYEQYF. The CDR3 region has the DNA TGTGCCAGCAGGACCGCCGGGACGAAGACCTACGAGCAGTACTTC. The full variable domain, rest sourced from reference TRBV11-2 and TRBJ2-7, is EAGVAQSPRYKIIEKRQSVAFWCNPISGHATLYWYQQILGQGPKLLIQFQNNGVVDDSQLPKDRFSAERLKGVDSTLKIQPAKLEDSAVYLCASRTAGTKTYEQYFGPGTRLTVT.

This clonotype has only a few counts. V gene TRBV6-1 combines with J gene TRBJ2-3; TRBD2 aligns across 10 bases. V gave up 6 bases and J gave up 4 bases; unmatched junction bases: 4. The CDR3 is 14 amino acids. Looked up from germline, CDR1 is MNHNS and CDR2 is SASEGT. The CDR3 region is CASSSGTSADTQYF. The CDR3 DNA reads TGTGCCAGCAGCTCCGGGACTAGCGCAGATACGCAGTATTTT.